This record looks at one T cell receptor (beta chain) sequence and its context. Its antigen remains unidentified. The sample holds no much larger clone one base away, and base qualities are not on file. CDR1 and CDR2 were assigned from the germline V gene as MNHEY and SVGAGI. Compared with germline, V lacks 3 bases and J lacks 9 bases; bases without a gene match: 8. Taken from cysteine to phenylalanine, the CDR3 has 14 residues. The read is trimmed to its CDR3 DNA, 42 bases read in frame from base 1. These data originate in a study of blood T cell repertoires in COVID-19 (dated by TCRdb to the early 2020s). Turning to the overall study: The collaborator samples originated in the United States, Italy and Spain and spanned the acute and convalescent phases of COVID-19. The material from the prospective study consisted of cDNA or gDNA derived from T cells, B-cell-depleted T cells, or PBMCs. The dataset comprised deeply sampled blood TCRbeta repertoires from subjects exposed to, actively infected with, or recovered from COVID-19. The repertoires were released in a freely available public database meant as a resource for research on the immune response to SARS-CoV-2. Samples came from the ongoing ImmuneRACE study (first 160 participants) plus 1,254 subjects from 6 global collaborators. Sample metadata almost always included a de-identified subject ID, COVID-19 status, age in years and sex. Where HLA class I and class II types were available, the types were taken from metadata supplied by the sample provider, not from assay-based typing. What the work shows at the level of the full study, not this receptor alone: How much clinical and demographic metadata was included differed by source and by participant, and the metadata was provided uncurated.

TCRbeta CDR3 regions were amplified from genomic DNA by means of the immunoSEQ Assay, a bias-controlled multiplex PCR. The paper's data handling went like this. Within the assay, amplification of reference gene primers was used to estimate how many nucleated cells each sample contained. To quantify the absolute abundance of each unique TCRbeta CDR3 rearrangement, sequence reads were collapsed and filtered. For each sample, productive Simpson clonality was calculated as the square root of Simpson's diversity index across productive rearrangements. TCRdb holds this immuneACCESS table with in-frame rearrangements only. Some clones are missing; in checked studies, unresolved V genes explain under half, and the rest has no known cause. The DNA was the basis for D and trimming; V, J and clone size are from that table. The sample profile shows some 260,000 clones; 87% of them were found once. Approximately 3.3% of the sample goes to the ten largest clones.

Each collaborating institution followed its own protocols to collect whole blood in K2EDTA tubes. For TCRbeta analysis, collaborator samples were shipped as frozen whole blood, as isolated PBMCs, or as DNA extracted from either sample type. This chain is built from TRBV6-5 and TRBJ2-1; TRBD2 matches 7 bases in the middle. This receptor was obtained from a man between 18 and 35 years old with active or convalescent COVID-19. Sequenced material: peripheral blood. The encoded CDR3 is CASSYGTTGGEQFF. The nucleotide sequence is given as TGTGCCAGCAGTTATGGTACGACGGGGGGTGAGCAGTTCTTC.